This TCR beta chain was sequenced for a study of T-cell memory formation after mild COVID-19. Study overall: In these data, TCR clusters were largely donor specific. Study-level results: Certain responding clones were present in pre-infection memory, suggesting participation of cross-reactive memory.

This clonotype was counted a few times. Its antigen is still unknown. UMIs and sample barcodes were carried by the TCR alpha and TCR beta cDNA libraries that 5'RACE produced using constant-segment primers. TCRdb fed the 5' RACE reads into MiXCR, producing one record per CDR3 protein. The repertoire holds 60,000 to 65,000 distinct CDR3 sequences, with about 9.4% as singletons. V was clipped by 5 bases and J by 2 bases, with 13 bases between them. The CDR3 contains 14 residues. Germline CDR1 and CDR2: SGHRS and YFSETQ. Sequencing input: PBMCs or a T cell subset sorted from them (not recorded which). The genes are TRBV5-1 and TRBJ1-1; TRBD1 is a possible D gene (6 bases). The clonotype originates from a young man who had mild COVID-19 (a few samples of this study predate the infection). Cell type and time point are not known. In nucleotides, the CDR3 is TGCGCCAGCAGAGGGGTCAGGGGTAACACTGAAGCTTTCTTT. Protein sequence: CASRGVRGNTEAFF.